These 29 T cell receptor beta chains were sequenced from one sample in a study of CD8 T cells in ankylosing spondylitis. TCRdb reanalysed the 5' RACE reads using MiXCR and keeps one entry per CDR3 protein. Among about 360,000 distinct CDR3 sequences, 20% to 25% were seen once, and the ten largest hold around 13%. Sample: blood, either unsorted or a sorted T cell fraction (not recorded which). These receptor sequences come from a male donor with ankylosing spondylitis or in good health (not recorded which).

The table lists this clonotype with a few counts. This rearrangement joins TRBV13 to TRBJ2-3; possibly TRBD1 for D (6 bases). This CDR3 is 15 amino acids long. Germline-derived CDR1 and CDR2 are PRHDT and FYEKMQ (reference sequence). V lost 4 bases to trimming and J lost 0 bases, with 11 bases between them. CDR3 region: CASSSEDSSTDTQYF. CDR3 coding DNA: TGTGCCAGCAGCTCCGAGGACAGTAGCACAGATACGCAGTATTTT.

This clonotype occurred a few times. This chain connects TRBV10-3 to TRBJ2-7; D is possibly TRBD2 (5 bases). V lost 6 bases and J 2 bases, leaving 17 bases between the germline ends. CDR3 size: 15 residues. In germline, CDR1 is ENHRY, CDR2 SYGVKD. The DNA of the CDR3 is TGTGCCATCAGCCTTCGCGGGCCCCCGACCTACGAGCAGTACTTC. Protein product: CAISLRGPPTYEQYF.

This clonotype was detected only a few times. The chain employs TRBV6-6 and TRBJ1-1; TRBD1 is a possible D gene (6 bases). The germline V gene encodes CDR1 MNHNY and CDR2 SVGAGI (reference sequence). V lost 7 bases and J lost 4, with 13 bases in between. This CDR3 spans 13 amino acids. CDR3 protein: CASTPGGGTEAFF. In DNA form, the CDR3 reads TGTGCCAGCACCCCCGGAGGGGGCACTGAAGCTTTCTTT.

The rearrangement links TRBV20-1 to TRBJ2-1, with D possibly matching TRBD2 (5 bases). Trimming left V 2 bases short and J 2 bases short, with 16 bases between. The germline V gene has CDR1 DFQATT and CDR2 SNEGSKA (reference sequence). The CDR3 loop spans 16 amino acids. Here the CDR3 reads CSARHRGWLAYNEQFF. CDR3 coding DNA: TGCAGTGCTAGACATCGGGGATGGTTGGCCTACAATGAGCAGTTCTTC.

V and J are TRBV6-5 and TRBJ2-7; D is unclear. Germline CDR1 is MNHEY and CDR2 is SVGAGI. The CDR3 has 15 residues. V was pared by 2 bases and J by 0 bases, with 11 bases between. The CDR3 region has the DNA TGTGCCAGCAGTTACGGGTACGGAGACTCCTACGAGCAGTACTTC. Amino acids: CASSYGYGDSYEQYF.

The rearrangement uses TRBV29-1 and TRBJ2-7; D is uncertain. V dropped 4 bases and J dropped 0 bases, with 4 bases sitting between them. This CDR3 region has 11 residues. CDR1 SQVTM and CDR2 ANQGSEA come from the germline V gene. DNA for the CDR3: TGCAGCGTTGGACTCTCCTACGAGCAGTACTTC. Its translation is CSVGLSYEQYF.

This chain links TRBV10-2 with TRBJ2-1, with D maybe TRBD2 (7 bases). CDR1 and CDR2 (germline): WSHSY, SAAADI. V was shortened by 4 bases and J by 11 bases, with 15 bases between the two germline ends. The CDR3 spans 13 residues. CDR3 bases: TGCGCCAGCAGTGTGGGGGGCGGGGGAAAGCAGTTCTTC. Encoded protein: CASSVGGGGKQFF.

The chain joins TRBV12-3 or TRBV12-4 to TRBJ2-2, with D unclear. V shed 1 base and J shed 10 bases, with 7 bases lying between them. This CDR3 region has 12 residues. CDR3 coding DNA: TGTGCCAGCAGTTTAGTCGTCTCGGAGCTGTTTTTT. It codes for CASSLVVSELFF.

The rearrangement links TRBV12-3 or TRBV12-4 to TRBJ1-5; D remains unclear. The V end was cut by 11 bases, the J end by 9 bases, with 11 bases between. There are 10 residues in the CDR3. The chain's CDR3 is CASGLRPQHF. The CDR3, as DNA: TGTGCCTCCGGGTTACGGCCCCAGCATTTT.

This chain links TRBV7-9 with TRBJ2-1; D perhaps matches TRBD1 (6 bases). The V gene lost 6 bases and the J gene lost 8 bases, with 17 bases spanning the gap. The CDR3 has 14 amino acids. Germline CDR1 reads SEHNR; CDR2 reads FQNEAQ (reference sequence). CDR3 protein: CASSSLAQGHEQFF. CDR3 bases: TGTGCCAGCAGTTCTCTTGCACAGGGCCATGAGCAGTTCTTC.

The V call is TRBV7-6, the J call TRBJ1-1, with D perhaps matching TRBD1 (5 bases). The length of the CDR3 is 12 residues. V lost 6 bases, J lost 3 bases, and 8 bases lay in between. CDR1 and CDR2 (germline): SGHVS, FNYEAQ. The CDR3 protein is CASRGTHTEAFF. In DNA form, the CDR3 reads TGTGCCAGCAGGGGGACGCACACTGAAGCTTTCTTT.

This clonotype occurred a few times. The chain carries TRBV20-1 and TRBJ2-1, with D possibly called TRBD1 or TRBD2 (5 bases each). Germline V gene sequence: CDR1 DFQATT, CDR2 SNEGSKA (reference sequence). Between the trimmed V and J ends, which lost 6 bases and 5 bases, there was a span of 17 bases. The CDR3 extends over 14 amino acids. The CDR3 bases are TGCAGTGCAAGGTGGGACCAGGGAAACAATGAGCAGTTCTTC. This sequence encodes CSARWDQGNNEQFF.

In this sample, this clonotype turned up many times. The genes are TRBV28 and TRBJ2-3; TRBD2 might be the D (6 bases). Deletions cut 6 bases from V and 0 bases from J, with 7 bases between. Germline V lookup: CDR1 MDHEN, CDR2 SYDVKM. The CDR3 spans 13 residues. In DNA form, the CDR3 reads TGTGCCAGCAGCGGGAGCAGCACAGATACGCAGTATTTT. Translation: CASSGSSTDTQYF. The entire variable domain, with the rest obtained from reference TRBV28 and TRBJ2-3, is as follows: DVKVTQSSRYLVKRTGEKVFLECVQDMDHENMFWYRQDPGLGLRLIYFSYDVKMKEKGDIPEGYSVSREKKERFSLILESASTNQTSMYLCASSGSSTDTQYFGPGTRLTVL.

This clonotype has more than one count but fewer than ten. The gene calls are TRBV29-1 and TRBJ2-2, with 15 nucleotides matching TRBD2. The CDR3 contains 16 residues. Germline V gene lookup returns CDR1 SQVTM and CDR2 ANQGSEA. V was clipped by 4 bases and J by 7 bases; unmatched bases: 7. The CDR3: CSVGGLAGGPGGELFF. The CDR3 coding sequence is TGCAGCGTTGGGGGACTAGCGGGGGGCCCAGGCGGGGAGCTGTTTTTT.

This chain uses TRBV7-2 with TRBJ2-3; weak D call: TRBD1 (6 bases). The V end was cut by 5 bases, the J end by 4 bases, with 16 bases between. Per germline, CDR1 SGHTA and CDR2 FQGNSA. The CDR3 is 15 residues long. CDR3 amino acids: CASSPRQVDPDTQYF. CDR3 DNA sequence: TGTGCCAGCAGCCCCCGACAGGTCGACCCAGATACGCAGTATTTT.

The V call is TRBV5-1, the J call TRBJ1-2; TRBD1 aligns across 7 bases. The V segment lost 4 bases and the J segment 2 bases; nucleotides outside the gene matches: 5. This CDR3 has 14 residues. The germline CDR1 and CDR2 sequences are SGHRS and YFSETQ. The CDR3 sequence: CASSRDSQNYGYTF. The DNA for the CDR3 is TGCGCCAGCAGCCGGGACAGCCAGAACTATGGCTACACCTTC.

V is TRBV12-3 or TRBV12-4 and J is TRBJ2-3; 10 bases match TRBD2. The CDR3 runs 15 residues. The ends lost 5 bases at V and 5 bases at J; junction bases unmatched: 7. The CDR3, as DNA: TGTGCCAGCAGTGGGGAGGAGCGGGGGGGAGATACGCAGTATTTT. Protein: CASSGEERGGDTQYF.

The V and J genes are TRBV4-1 and TRBJ2-4; D assignment may be TRBD1 or TRBD2 (5 bases each). Between the trimmed V and J ends, which lost 5 bases and 4 bases, there was a span of 12 bases. Germline assignment: CDR1 MGHRA and CDR2 YSYEKL. The CDR3 is made up of 14 amino acids. CDR3 in DNA: TGCGCCAGCAGCGTATTTGAGGGGAAAAACATTCAGTACTTC. Translating gives CASSVFEGKNIQYF.

The rearrangement joins TRBV12-3 or TRBV12-4 to TRBJ1-2; D not resolved. The CDR3 is 11 residues long. The V and J ends lost 3 bases and 7 bases respectively, with 6 bases between them. Here the CDR3 DNA reads TGTGCCAGCAGTTTTCTGTCTGGCTACACCTTC. Amino acids: CASSFLSGYTF.

The CDR3 protein is CASSLGLAGVAGELFF. The CDR3 bases are TGTGCCAGCAGCTTAGGACTAGCGGGGGTAGCCGGGGAGCTGTTTTTT. The rearrangement joins TRBV7-6 to TRBJ2-2; TRBD2 matches 12 bases. This CDR3 region has 16 residues. The germline V gene encodes CDR1 SGHVS and CDR2 FNYEAQ. The J segment lost 6 bases and the V segment lost 1 base, leaving 3 bases of the junction unmatched.

The chain employs TRBV5-1 and TRBJ1-5; 9 positions agree with TRBD1. With V trimmed by 1 base and J by 4 bases, 6 bases remained unmatched. The CDR3 is made up of 16 amino acids. Germline V lookup: CDR1 SGHRS, CDR2 YFSETQ. The CDR3: CASSLLRDRVNQPQHF. Written as DNA, the CDR3 is TGCGCCAGCAGCTTGCTCCGGGACAGGGTTAATCAGCCCCAGCATTTT.

V usage is TRBV20-1 and J usage is TRBJ2-7; TRBD1 is a possible D gene (5 bases). V lost 2 bases, J lost 0 bases, and 8 bases lay in between. Germline CDR1 DFQATT, CDR2 SNEGSKA (reference sequence). This CDR3 region has 13 residues. CDR3 DNA sequence: TGCAGTGCTAGACAGGACATCTCCTACGAGCAGTACTTC. This encodes CSARQDISYEQYF.

The table lists this clonotype with a few counts. V is TRBV27 and J is TRBJ1-6; 7 bases are shared with TRBD1. CDR3 size: 14 residues. The junction had 6 bases not matched to a gene; V was cut back by 6 bases and J by 7 bases. The germline V gene has CDR1 MNHEY and CDR2 SMNVEV (reference sequence). The CDR3 region is CASSPGTANSPLHF. CDR3 DNA: TGTGCCAGCAGCCCCGGGACAGCAAATTCACCCCTCCACTTT.

This chain links TRBV15 with TRBJ2-2; 7 nucleotides align to TRBD2. Germline trimming cut 3 bases from V and 5 bases from J; bases unmatched to any gene: 15. The CDR3 loop spans 18 amino acids. Germline V lookup: CDR1 LNHNV, CDR2 YYDKDF (reference sequence). CDR3 DNA: TGTGCCACCAGCAGGATTTTTTTAGCGTCCGGGGGGACCGGGGAGCTGTTTTTT. Protein: CATSRIFLASGGTGELFF.

CDR3 sequence reads: CASTLDYEQFF. In DNA, the CDR3 is TGTGCCAGCACCCTGGATTATGAGCAGTTCTTC. The chain employs TRBV5-5 and TRBJ2-1; D ambiguous. Trimming pared 6 bases from V and 8 bases from J, leaving 9 bases between. The CDR3 has 11 amino acids. Germline assignment: CDR1 SGHKS and CDR2 YYEKEE (reference sequence).

The genes are TRBV12-5 and TRBJ2-7; D might be TRBD1 (5 bases). Deletions cut 4 bases from V and 1 base from J, with 17 bases between. The germline CDR1 and CDR2 sequences are LGHNT and FRNRAP. This CDR3 contains 16 residues. The CDR3, as DNA: TGTGCTAGTGGTTCCAATGAAGACAGTCCTTCCTACGAGCAGTACTTC. Amino acids: CASGSNEDSPSYEQYF.

The rearrangement uses TRBV12-3 or TRBV12-4 and TRBJ2-5; D remains ambiguous. V was pared by 2 bases and J by 3 bases, with 10 bases between. This CDR3 has 14 residues. The CDR3 protein is CASSLSSEKETQYF. The CDR3 coding sequence is TGTGCCAGCAGTTTATCAAGCGAGAAAGAGACCCAGTACTTC.

This sequence joins TRBV20-1 and TRBJ2-7; 11 bases agree with TRBD1. CDR3 size: 12 residues. V was pared by 8 bases and J by 4 bases, with 4 bases of the junction left unmatched. The V gene's germline CDR1 is DFQATT and CDR2 SNEGSKA (reference sequence). CDR3 sequence reads: CSSGQGGYEQYF. CDR3 DNA: TGCAGTTCGGGACAGGGGGGGTACGAGCAGTACTTC.

The chain employs TRBV20-1 and TRBJ2-7; 7 positions match TRBD2. This CDR3 is built from 15 residues. The V segment lost 5 bases and the J segment 0 bases; nucleotides outside the gene matches: 10. Germline-derived CDR1 and CDR2 are DFQATT and SNEGSKA (reference sequence). The DNA of the CDR3 is TGCAGTGCTGAGGTTGCTGCGGGGGACTCCTACGAGCAGTACTTC. Residues: CSAEVAAGDSYEQYF.